Given below is one T cell receptor (beta chain) in context. Its cognate antigen is unknown. One end of the junction fails to match germline, which may point to a read error. Extraction also yielded germline DNA, while blood RNA was obtained from unsorted whole blood. Around 3.9 milliliters of peripheral blood were drawn preoperatively. This CDR3 is 12 amino acids long. Looked up from germline, CDR1 is SGHNT and CDR2 is YENEEA. A constant-region primer served to make TCR beta cDNA from about 0.5 ug total RNA. Each TCR beta library was derived from three nested multiplex PCR rounds that employed slightly modified ARM-PCR. In the first two PCR rounds, TRBV1-TRBV30 forward primers were paired with a C-beta reverse primer, and each round lasted nine to ten cycles. TCRdb ran MiXCR on the multiplex PCR reads and lists one entry per CDR3 protein. The sample contains 300,000 to 350,000 distinct CDR3 sequences, 65% of which appear only once.

These data come from a study of tumor-infiltrating lymphocytes in primary liver carcinoma. Whole-study results and caveats: Relative to blood, tumors carried a significantly larger fraction of the repertoire in their top 250 clones (p = 0.039).

Material: peripheral blood. V usage is TRBV11-3 and J usage is TRBJ1-1, with D perhaps TRBD1 (6 bases). This receptor was taken from a man aged 35-49 years with primary liver carcinoma and hepatitis B virus infection. The CDR3, as DNA: TGTGCCAGCAGCCAGGGGAACCCTGAAGCTTTCTTC. It is translated as CASSQGNPEAFF.